These 27 T cell receptor beta chains were all obtained from the same sample, sequenced in a study of shared clonotypes between healthy human individuals. Assay used: immunoSEQ multiplex PCR; TCRdb lists only in-frame clones, some missing. Of about 490,000 clones listed, 70% to 85% were seen once; the top ten hold around 12%. Specimen: PBMCs. Every receptor here comes from a woman in her thirties or forties in good health. Some clones in this sample may be carry-over from other donors' samples.

This rearrangement joins TRBV18 to TRBJ1-5, with 7 bases that match TRBD1. Per the germline V gene, CDR1 is KGHSH and CDR2 is LQKENI. V lost 3 bases, J lost 5 bases, and 10 bases stayed unmatched. This CDR3 is built from 16 residues. The CDR3 spells CASSPGEGDRDQPQHF. The CDR3 bases are TGTGCCAGCTCACCGGGAGAGGGGGACAGAGATCAGCCCCAGCATTTT.

Points on this clone: Other DNA sequences in this sample translate to the same CDR3. The chain employs TRBV6-1 and TRBJ2-3; 8 nucleotides line up with TRBD2. The CDR3 is 14 amino acids. Unmatched junction bases numbered 3, after V lost 5 bases and J lost 2 bases. The germline V gene encodes CDR1 MNHNS and CDR2 SASEGT. Written as DNA, the CDR3 is TGTGCCAGCAGTCCAGGACTAGCCACAGATACGCAGTATTTT. It translates to CASSPGLATDTQYF.

This chain links TRBV18 with TRBJ2-7, with a tentative D call TRBD2 (6 bases). CDR3 length: 13 residues. V lost 3 bases, J lost 2 bases, and 8 bases lay in between. The V gene's germline CDR1 is KGHSH and CDR2 LQKENI. CDR3 nucleotides: TGTGCCAGCTCACCGGGGGGTACCTACGAGCAGTACTTC. Translation gives CASSPGGTYEQYF.

The chain carries TRBV19 and TRBJ2-7, with 9 bases fitting TRBD1. Trimming cost V 5 bases and J 2 bases; bases outside gene matches: 7. CDR1 and CDR2 from the germline V gene are LNHDA and SQIVND (reference sequence). This CDR3 is 15 amino acids long. The CDR3 bases are TGTGCCAGTAGTTTCCGGACAGGGGCTCCCTACGAGCAGTACTTC. Translating gives CASSFRTGAPYEQYF.

The chain carries TRBV6-1 and TRBJ2-1, with TRBD2 matching 7 bases. CDR3 length: 13 residues. Germline lookup yields CDR1 MNHNS and CDR2 SASEGT. J was trimmed by 5 bases and V by 6 bases; bases with no gene match: 4. The CDR3 spells CASRITSDNEQFF. CDR3 bases: TGTGCCAGCAGAATAACTAGCGACAATGAGCAGTTCTTC.

V and J are TRBV7-8 and TRBJ2-1; 9 bases map to TRBD2. CDR3 size: 15 residues. Germline V gene data show CDR1 as SGHVS and CDR2 as FQNEAQ. The ends lost 4 bases at V and 9 bases at J; junction bases unmatched: 10. This CDR3 is CASSSVTFSGSEQFF. In DNA, the CDR3 is TGTGCCAGCAGCTCCGTAACATTTAGCGGGAGTGAGCAGTTCTTC.

The chain joins TRBV19 to TRBJ2-7; 7 bases align to TRBD1. With 6 bases clipped from V and 4 bases from J, the junction kept 6 bases outside the gene matches. The CDR3 consists of 13 residues. Germline V gene sequence: CDR1 LNHDA, CDR2 SQIVND (reference sequence). CDR3 coding DNA: TGTGCCAGTAGCCCGGGACAGTTATACGAGCAGTACTTC. It encodes CASSPGQLYEQYF.

The V gene is TRBV2, the J gene TRBJ2-2, with 7 bases that match TRBD2. Germline CDR1 SNHLY, CDR2 FYNNEI. This CDR3 contains 15 residues. Losses at the gene ends were 2 bases for V and 3 bases for J; bases not matched to a gene: 3. The CDR3, as DNA: TGTGCCAGCAGTGAACGCGGGAGTGACACCGGGGAGCTGTTTTTT. This codes for CASSERGSDTGELFF. Full variable domain (rest looked up from reference TRBV2 and TRBJ2-2): EPEVTQTPSHQVTQMGQEVILRCVPISNHLYFYWYRQILGQKVEFLVSFYNNEISEKSEIFDDQFSVERPDGSNFTLKIRSTKLEDSAMYFCASSERGSDTGELFFGEGSRLTVL.

V and J are TRBV4-1 and TRBJ2-7, with D possibly TRBD1 on 6 matching bases. Germline CDR1 MGHRA, CDR2 YSYEKL. This CDR3 has 14 residues. Trimming took off 3 bases at V and 5 bases at J, with 14 bases between the two ends. The CDR3 here is CASSQAWGRNEQYF. DNA for the CDR3: TGCGCCAGCAGCCAGGCCTGGGGGCGGAACGAGCAGTACTTC.

The chain recombines TRBV2 with TRBJ2-5, with a possible D match to TRBD1 (6 bases). Trimming took off 6 bases at V and 0 bases at J, with 8 bases between the two ends. CDR1 and CDR2 from the germline V gene are SNHLY and FYNNEI. The CDR3 consists of 13 residues. The CDR3 loop is CASSRDNQETQYF. The CDR3 DNA reads TGTGCCAGCAGCAGGGACAACCAAGAGACCCAGTACTTC.

The chain employs TRBV4-2 and TRBJ2-3; 7 nucleotides line up with TRBD2. With 1 base clipped from V and 14 bases from J, the junction kept 12 bases outside the gene matches. The CDR3 loop spans 14 amino acids. The germline CDR1 and CDR2 sequences are LGHNA and YNFKEQ. DNA for the CDR3: TGTGCCAGCAGCCAAGTCCGGGGAGGGGAGGGGATGTATTTT. It specifies CASSQVRGGEGMYF.

The chain combines TRBV19 with TRBJ1-5; possibly TRBD1 for D (6 bases). The CDR3 contains 15 residues. Trimming removed 6 bases from V and 3 bases from J, with 15 bases in between. Looked up from germline, CDR1 is LNHDA and CDR2 is SQIVND (reference sequence). Written as DNA, the CDR3 is TGTGCCAGTAGCCCCGGGGGGGGCAACAATCAGCCCCAGCATTTT. This codes for CASSPGGGNNQPQHF.

This chain uses TRBV7-9 with TRBJ2-7; possibly TRBD1 for D (6 bases). The germline V gene has CDR1 SEHNR and CDR2 FQNEAQ (reference sequence). The length of the CDR3 is 14 residues. V was cut by 3 bases and J by 4 bases, with 13 bases left in between. This CDR3 is CASSFDRIGYEQYF. As DNA, the CDR3 is TGTGCCAGCAGCTTCGACAGGATTGGGTACGAGCAGTACTTC.

V usage is TRBV5-1 and J usage is TRBJ2-7; TRBD2 matches at 10 bases. J was trimmed by 2 bases and V by 0 bases; bases with no gene match: 5. This CDR3 has 16 amino acids. The germline V gene encodes CDR1 SGHRS and CDR2 YFSETQ. CDR3 region: CASSLGTSGSTYEQYF. The CDR3 bases are TGCGCCAGCAGCTTGGGGACTAGCGGCTCGACCTACGAGCAGTACTTC.

This clone was seen once. The chain uses TRBV18 and TRBJ2-1; 9 nucleotides line up with TRBD2. Per germline, CDR1 KGHSH and CDR2 LQKENI. This CDR3 region has 16 residues. V was clipped by 1 base and J by 5 bases; unmatched bases: 6. Here the CDR3 reads CASSPRSSGVNNEQFF. The CDR3 DNA reads as TGTGCCAGCTCACCACGATCTAGCGGGGTAAACAATGAGCAGTTCTTC.

The chain links TRBV30 to TRBJ2-7; perhaps TRBD2 as D (5 bases). V was cut by 2 bases and J by 3 bases, with 11 bases left in between. Germline V gene sequence: CDR1 GTSNPN, CDR2 SVGIG (reference sequence). The CDR3 has 13 residues. In DNA form, the CDR3 reads TGTGCCTGGAGTATCGGGATTCGCTACGAGCAGTACTTC. Its translation: CAWSIGIRYEQYF.

The chain uses TRBV11-2 and TRBJ2-1, with 8 bases fitting TRBD2. CDR3 length: 14 residues. Germline V gene lookup returns CDR1 SGHAT and CDR2 FQNNGV. The J segment lost 7 bases and the V segment lost 5 bases, leaving 7 bases of the junction unmatched. CDR3 nucleotide sequence: TGTGCCAGCAGCCCGGGAGGGTATGGGAATGAGCAGTTCTTC. Protein: CASSPGGYGNEQFF. The full variable domain, completed using reference TRBV11-2 and TRBJ2-1, is EAGVAQSPRYKIIEKRQSVAFWCNPISGHATLYWYQQILGQGPKLLIQFQNNGVVDDSQLPKDRFSAERLKGVDSTLKIQPAKLEDSAVYLCASSPGGYGNEQFFGPGTRLTVL.

CDR3 bases: TGTGCCTACAGAGGAGGGCCTTTCCTGAGCACTGAAGCTTTCTTT. Amino acids: CAYRGGPFLSTEAFF. The chain carries TRBV5-4 and TRBJ1-1, with D hard to call. V was clipped by 10 bases and J by 4 bases, with 23 bases between them. Germline lookup yields CDR1 SGHNT and CDR2 YYREEE (reference sequence). There are 15 residues in the CDR3. The full variable domain, completed using reference TRBV5-4 and TRBJ1-1, is ETGVTQSPTHLIKTRGQQVTLRCSSQSGHNTVSWYQQALGQGPQFIFQYYREEENGRGNFPPRFSGLQFPNYSSELNVNALELDDSALYLCAYRGGPFLSTEAFFGQGTRLTVV.

This chain connects TRBV7-3 to TRBJ2-3; D possibly corresponds to TRBD2 (5 bases). Trimming took 5 bases from V and 6 from J, leaving 12 bases between them. CDR3 length equals 13 residues. Germline V lookup: CDR1 SGHTA, CDR2 FQGTGA. CDR3 sequence: CASSVVLEDTQYF. Here the CDR3 DNA reads TGTGCCAGCAGCGTGGTACTAGAGGATACGCAGTATTTT. Using reference TRBV7-3 and TRBJ2-3 for the parts outside the CDR3, the full variable domain is GAGVSQTPSNKVTEKGKYVELRCDPISGHTALYWYRQSLGQGPEFLIYFQGTGAADDSGLPNDRFFAVRPEGSVSTLKIQRTERGDSAVYLCASSVVLEDTQYFGPGTRLTVL.

Only one count was recorded for this clone. The V gene is TRBV9, the J gene TRBJ1-1; D gene uncertain. From germline, CDR1 is SGDLS and CDR2 YYNGEE. V was trimmed by 4 bases and J by 0 bases, leaving 10 bases between them. The CDR3 spans 14 residues. This CDR3 is CASSPNSMNTEAFF. For the CDR3, the DNA is TGTGCCAGCAGCCCGAATTCCATGAACACTGAAGCTTTCTTT.

Comments on this clone: A junction end diverges from the germline sequence, so it may reflect a read error. The chain employs TRBV5-4 and TRBJ2-7; D is tentatively TRBD1 or TRBD2 (5 bases each). Germline V lookup: CDR1 SGHNT, CDR2 YYREEE (reference sequence). There are 15 residues in the CDR3. CDR3 DNA sequence: TGTGCCAGCAGCTCCGTACGGGACGGATTCTACAAGCAGTACTTC. Encoded protein: CASSSVRDGFYKQYF. The entire variable domain, with the rest obtained from reference TRBV5-4 and TRBJ2-7, is as follows: ETGVTQSPTHLIKTRGQQVTLRCSSQSGHNTVSWYQQALGQGPQFIFQYYREEENGRGNFPPRFSGLQFPNYSSELNVNALELDDSALYLCASSSVRDGFYKQYFGPGTRLTVT.

This clone was picked up a small number of times. The CDR3 DNA follows: TGTGCCAGCAGTGAGGGGGAAGCGGATGAGCAGTTCTTC. Translation: CASSEGEADEQFF. J is TRBJ2-1 and V is TRBV6-4; possibly TRBD1 or TRBD2 for D (5 bases each). Germline V gene sequence: CDR1 MRHNA, CDR2 SNTAGT. The CDR3 totals 13 residues. V was shortened by 3 bases and J by 8 bases, with 11 bases between the two germline ends.

The chain employs TRBV9 and TRBJ2-1, with TRBD2 matching over 7 bases. V trimming: 0 bases; J trimming: 9 bases; junction bases outside the gene matches: 12. The CDR3 has 16 residues. Germline values: CDR1 SGDLS, CDR2 YYNGEE. The CDR3 nucleotides read TGTGCCAGCAGCGTAGGAGGCGCAAGCGGGACTGGTGAGCAGTTCTTC. Its protein is CASSVGGASGTGEQFF.

Concerning this clone itself: Other DNA sequences from this sample encode an identical CDR3 as well. V and J are TRBV2 and TRBJ1-6; D uncertain. CDR1 is SNHLY and CDR2 is FYNNEI in the germline V gene. CDR3 length equals 13 residues. V shed 2 bases and J shed 6 bases, with 5 bases lying between them. CDR3 amino acids: CASSEPLNSPLHF. The CDR3 DNA follows: TGTGCCAGCAGTGAACCTCTTAATTCACCCCTCCACTTT.

The rearrangement links TRBV13 to TRBJ2-4, with D perhaps matching TRBD1 (6 bases). Trimming left V 4 bases short and J 0 bases short, with 10 bases between. Germline values: CDR1 PRHDT, CDR2 FYEKMQ (reference sequence). The CDR3 sequence is 15 residues long. The CDR3 nucleotides are TGTGCCAGCAGCTCCTCAGGGGTAGCCAAAAACATTCAGTACTTC. This translates into CASSSSGVAKNIQYF.

This clone was recorded only once. V gene TRBV6-1 combines with J gene TRBJ2-7; 8 bases match TRBD1. Germline V CDR1 and CDR2: MNHNS, SASEGT. This CDR3 region has 15 residues. V dropped 2 bases and J dropped 2; count of bases not matched to a gene: 5. This CDR3 is CASSESQGATYEQYF. DNA for the CDR3: TGTGCCAGCAGTGAAAGCCAGGGGGCGACCTACGAGCAGTACTTC.

This clone has at least ten counts. The chain combines TRBV6-5 with TRBJ1-3; D perhaps matches TRBD1 (5 bases). This CDR3 is built from 16 residues. Per germline, CDR1 MNHEY and CDR2 SVGAGI. Trimming stripped 2 bases from V and 0 bases from J, with 11 bases between. This CDR3 reads CASSYGAGSSGNTIYF. The CDR3 bases are TGTGCCAGCAGTTACGGGGCAGGGAGCTCTGGAAACACCATATATTTT.